The rows below give T cell receptor beta chains drawn from one sample of a study of CD8 T cells in ankylosing spondylitis. TCRdb called the 5' RACE reads again in MiXCR, with one record for every CDR3 protein. The sample lists about 840,000 distinct CDR3 sequences; 12% were seen once. The sample was blood, either unsorted or a sorted T cell fraction (not recorded which). The source of these receptors is a male donor with ankylosing spondylitis. Both conserved end residues are trimmed from each CDR3.

TRBV30,TRBJ1-2,AWRRGRERHGYT
TRBV20-1,TRBJ2-3,SAIRLAEPPSGRQY
TRBV20-1,TRBJ1-2,SAPQGWANYGYT
TRBV24-1,TRBJ2-2,ATTGQGNTGELF
TRBV2,TRBJ2-3,ASRRGRDREY
TRBV10-3,TRBJ2-7,AISPGVEQY
TRBV20-1,TRBJ2-1,SADTGVGYEEF
TRBV5-6,TRBJ2-1,ASSLVLLAEQQF
TRBV20-1,TRBJ1-6,SARAGRAGDSPLH
TRBV7-2,TRBJ1-5,ASSFTGQNQPQH
TRBV5-1,TRBJ1-1,ASSFHTMNTEAF
TRBV10-3,TRBJ1-2,AIGTDYGYT
TRBV12-3/TRBV12-4,TRBJ1-1,ASSLVGPFTEAF
TRBV4-1,TRBJ1-5,ASSQDWSNQPQH
TRBV29-1,TRBJ1-1,SIRGQAWTEAF
TRBV6-1,TRBJ2-3,ASRTDRGTHTQY
TRBV11-2,TRBJ2-5,ASSLGPGVAGETQY
TRBV7-2,TRBJ2-7,ASSRTYSYEQY
TRBV4-3,TRBJ1-5,ASSQDYGGRAQH
TRBV5-1,TRBJ1-6,ASSSNNSPLH
TRBV4-3,TRBJ2-7,ASSQVDRGAYEQY
TRBV5-1,TRBJ2-1,ASSLIGSSNEQF
TRBV6-5,TRBJ1-1,ASSLQGLNRDEAF
TRBV20-1,TRBJ2-1,SALGDVSYNEQF
TRBV7-8,TRBJ2-3,AASDRVPDTQY
TRBV29-1,TRBJ2-3,SVEDRVRDTQY
TRBV29-1,TRBJ2-5,SVVHLGGIETQY
TRBV10-3,TRBJ2-7,AISRTGSEQY
TRBV7-2,TRBJ2-7,ASSETGQVLYEQY
TRBV29-1,TRBJ2-6,SVGAAGSGANVLT
TRBV5-1,TRBJ2-5,ASTLQETQY
TRBV4-2,TRBJ2-7,ASRDRGASSYEQY
TRBV30,TRBJ2-5,AWSLQGGEETQY
TRBV5-1,TRBJ2-1,ASSFAGVVYNEQF
TRBV4-1,TRBJ1-2,ASSQPAGGPNYGYT
TRBV27,TRBJ1-1,ASSSYYGTLGAF
TRBV7-2,TRBJ1-1,ASSPPNTGEAF
TRBV10-3,TRBJ1-1,ATRRQMNTEAF
TRBV12-3/TRBV12-4,TRBJ2-7,ASKGSGTSQQY
TRBV27,TRBJ2-7,ASSLKRNSYEQY
TRBV12-3/TRBV12-4,TRBJ2-2,ASSRSSGYTGELF
TRBV11-1,TRBJ2-7,ASSLREGRTFFSYEQY
TRBV5-1,TRBJ2-7,ASSPDSGILIEQY
TRBV5-1,TRBJ2-3,ASSLTGLATDTQY
TRBV24-1,TRBJ2-1,ATSGLPGRGSYIEQF
TRBV6-2/TRBV6-3,TRBJ1-2,ASSINLGQAYT
TRBV6-5,TRBJ1-1,ASSFPREEAF
TRBV4-3,TRBJ1-5,ASSQARTADNQPQH
TRBV5-1,TRBJ2-2,ASSLETSGNTGELF
TRBV7-9,TRBJ2-3,ASSSLGASTDTQY
TRBV4-3,TRBJ1-2,ASSQEGHRGSGYT
TRBV5-1,TRBJ1-1,ASRDTDGTEAF
TRBV7-2,TRBJ1-1,ASSYSGTNTEAF